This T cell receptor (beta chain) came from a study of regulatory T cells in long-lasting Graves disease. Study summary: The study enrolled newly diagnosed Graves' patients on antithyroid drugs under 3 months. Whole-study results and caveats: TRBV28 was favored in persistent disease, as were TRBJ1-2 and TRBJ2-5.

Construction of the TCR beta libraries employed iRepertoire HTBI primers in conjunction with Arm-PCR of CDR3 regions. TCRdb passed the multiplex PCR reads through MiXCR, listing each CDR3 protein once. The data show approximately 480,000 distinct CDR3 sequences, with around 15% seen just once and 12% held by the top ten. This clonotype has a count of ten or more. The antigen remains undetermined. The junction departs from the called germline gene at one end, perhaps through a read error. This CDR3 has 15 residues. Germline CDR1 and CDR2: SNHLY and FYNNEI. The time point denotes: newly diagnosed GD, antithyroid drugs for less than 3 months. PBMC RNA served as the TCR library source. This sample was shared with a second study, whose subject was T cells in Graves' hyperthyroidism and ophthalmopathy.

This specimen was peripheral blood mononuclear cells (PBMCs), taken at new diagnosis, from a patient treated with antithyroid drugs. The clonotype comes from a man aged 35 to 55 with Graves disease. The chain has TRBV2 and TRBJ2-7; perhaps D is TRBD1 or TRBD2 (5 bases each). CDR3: CASSEARQPIRPGHF. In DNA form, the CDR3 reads TGTGCCAGCAGTGAAGCGCGACAGCCCATCCGTCCGGGGCACTTC.